The 13 T cell receptor beta chains given below trace back to one sample, sequenced in a study of CD8 T cells in ankylosing spondylitis. Antigens for these TCRs are unknown. Each CDR3 protein gets one entry after TCRdb re-called the 5' RACE reads with MiXCR. The sample shows more than 500,000 distinct CDR3 sequences, 5.3% of them seen only once. Study-level points and caveats: A TCR beta motif made of under 10 highly homologous variants seemed typical of ankylosing spondylitis blood.

The sequencing sample was made of blood, either unsorted or a sorted T cell fraction (not recorded which). These receptors came from a male donor with ankylosing spondylitis.

In this sample, this clonotype turned up many times. The V and J genes are TRBV18 and TRBJ2-3; 7 nucleotides match TRBD2. The trim removed 6 bases at V and 4 bases at J, leaving 13 bases unmatched. This CDR3 is built from 16 residues. CDR1 and CDR2 from the germline V gene are KGHSH and LQKENI. The CDR3 DNA is TGTGCCAGCTCGCCGACACGCGGGAGTTTCGCAGATACGCAGTATTTT. Amino acids: CASSPTRGSFADTQYF.

This clonotype was seen once. With a much larger clone just one base away, this may be a read error. The rearrangement joins TRBV20-1 to TRBJ2-7; tentatively, D is TRBD1 (5 bases). Germline V lookup: CDR1 DFQATT, CDR2 SNEGSKA (reference sequence). The length of the CDR3 is 13 residues. The CDR3 nucleotides are TGCAGTGCCGGACACCGAGTCCGCTACGAGCTGTACTTC. It specifies CSAGHRVRYELYF.

Ten or more counts support this clonotype. The chain employs TRBV7-2 and TRBJ2-5; D gene unclear. Deletions cut 2 bases from V and 0 bases from J, with 4 bases between. Germline V gene data show CDR1 as SGHTA and CDR2 as FQGNSA. The CDR3 runs 13 residues. CDR3 in amino acids: CASSLLYQETQYF. The CDR3 bases are TGTGCCAGCAGCTTATTGTACCAAGAGACCCAGTACTTC.

This clonotype was found many times. The gene calls are TRBV6-5 and TRBJ2-7; no clear D gene. V lost 2 bases, J lost 1 base, and 9 bases lay in between. The germline V gene has CDR1 MNHEY and CDR2 SVGAGI. This CDR3 has 14 residues. The CDR3 sequence: CASSYTAVSYEQYF. The CDR3 bases are TGTGCCAGCAGTTACACCGCAGTGTCCTACGAGCAGTACTTC.

This clonotype occurred many times. The chain links TRBV6-1 to TRBJ1-1; 7 nucleotides align to TRBD1. The germline V gene encodes CDR1 MNHNS and CDR2 SASEGT. The CDR3 length is 13 residues. The V and J ends lost 3 bases and 6 bases, in that order; junction bases with no gene match: 4. In nucleotides, the CDR3 is TGTGCCAGCAGTGAGTTGGGACAGTCTGAAGCTTTCTTT. It encodes CASSELGQSEAFF.

The CDR3: CAWSVLGNEQFF. The CDR3 bases are TGTGCCTGGAGTGTTTTAGGAAATGAGCAGTTCTTC. This rearrangement joins TRBV30 to TRBJ2-1, with D unresolved. The CDR3 contains 12 residues. V gave up 0 bases and J gave up 7 bases, with 7 bases separating them. Germline V gives CDR1 GTSNPN, CDR2 SVGIG (reference sequence).

This clonotype occurred many times. The junction differs from germline at one of its ends, possibly a read error. The chain employs TRBV5-1 and TRBJ2-7; TRBD2 aligns across 14 bases. This CDR3 comprises 15 residues. Germline lookup yields CDR1 SGHRS and CDR2 YFSETQ. The CDR3, as DNA: TGTGCCAGCAGCTTGGGACTAGCGGGAGTTTACGAGCAGTACTTC. Its translation: CASSLGLAGVYEQYF. Filled out from reference TRBV5-1 and TRBJ2-7, the complete variable domain reads KAGVTQTPRYLIKTRGQQVTLSCSPISGHRSVSWYQQTPGQGLQFLFEYFSETQRNKGNFPGRFSGRQFSNSRSEMNVSTLELGDSALYLCASSLGLAGVYEQYFGPGTRLTVT.

This clonotype was detected only a few times. The V and J genes are TRBV20-1 and TRBJ2-7, with a possible D match to TRBD1 (6 bases). CDR3 length equals 14 residues. The V gene lost 4 bases and the J gene lost 3 bases, with 16 bases spanning the gap. The germline V gene encodes CDR1 DFQATT and CDR2 SNEGSKA (reference sequence). The CDR3 protein is CSATEQGWGYEQYF. CDR3 nucleotides: TGCAGTGCTACGGAACAGGGCTGGGGCTACGAGCAGTACTTC.

This clonotype was picked up many times. The chain has TRBV7-8 and TRBJ2-1, with 9 bases that match TRBD2. The CDR3 totals 18 residues. CDR1 is SGHVS, CDR2 FQNEAQ, per germline. With 1 base clipped from V and 4 bases from J, the junction kept 11 bases outside the gene matches. This CDR3 reads CASSLGASSGTPYNEQFF. CDR3 DNA sequence: TGTGCCAGCAGCTTAGGGGCCTCTAGCGGGACCCCATACAATGAGCAGTTCTTC.

Ten or more counts support this clonotype. DNA of the CDR3: TGTGCCAGCAGCTTAAATTTCGGGCAGGTCCACGAGCAGTACTTC. Translating gives CASSLNFGQVHEQYF. This chain connects TRBV7-9 to TRBJ2-7; D remains ambiguous. The germline V gene has CDR1 SEHNR and CDR2 FQNEAQ (reference sequence). The CDR3 extends over 15 amino acids. V was clipped by 2 bases and J by 5 bases, with 16 bases between them.

This clonotype was observed once. The V and J genes are TRBV11-2 and TRBJ2-3, with 13 positions matching TRBD2. This CDR3 has 19 amino acids. Germline-derived CDR1 and CDR2 are SGHAT and FQNNGV. The J segment lost 0 bases and the V segment lost 5 bases, leaving 11 bases of the junction unmatched. The CDR3, as DNA: TGTGCCAGCAGCGGTCCCGGGACTAGCGGGGTGTATAGCACAGATACGCAGTATTTT. Translating gives CASSGPGTSGVYSTDTQYF.

In this sample, this clonotype turned up a few times. The rearrangement joins TRBV5-1 to TRBJ2-7; D tentatively fits TRBD1 or TRBD2 (6 bases each). The CDR3 length is 14 residues. V was shortened by 1 base and J by 2 bases, with 10 bases between the two germline ends. Germline V gene lookup returns CDR1 SGHRS and CDR2 YFSETQ. For the CDR3, the DNA is TGCGCCAGCAGCTTGAGTGGGGGGCCCTACGAGCAGTACTTC. The encoded protein is CASSLSGGPYEQYF.

This clonotype was seen many times. The chain is built from TRBV20-1 and TRBJ1-5; D is unclear. The germline V gene has CDR1 DFQATT and CDR2 SNEGSKA (reference sequence). The CDR3 is made up of 12 amino acids. V was pared by 5 bases and J by 3 bases, with 8 bases between. Here the CDR3 reads CSAAGNNQPQHF. In DNA form, the CDR3 reads TGCAGTGCTGCGGGGAACAATCAGCCCCAGCATTTT.